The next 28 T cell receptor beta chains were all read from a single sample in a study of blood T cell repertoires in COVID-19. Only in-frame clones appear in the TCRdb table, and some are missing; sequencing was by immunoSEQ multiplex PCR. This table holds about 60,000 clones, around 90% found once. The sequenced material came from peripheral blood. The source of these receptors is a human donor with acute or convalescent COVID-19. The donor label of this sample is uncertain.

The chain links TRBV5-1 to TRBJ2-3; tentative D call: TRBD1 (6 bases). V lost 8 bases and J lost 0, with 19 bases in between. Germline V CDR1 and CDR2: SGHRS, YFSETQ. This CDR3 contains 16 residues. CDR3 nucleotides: TGCGCCAGTTTTGAGATCGGGGACACTAGCACAGATACGCAGTATTTT. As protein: CASFEIGDTSTDTQYF.

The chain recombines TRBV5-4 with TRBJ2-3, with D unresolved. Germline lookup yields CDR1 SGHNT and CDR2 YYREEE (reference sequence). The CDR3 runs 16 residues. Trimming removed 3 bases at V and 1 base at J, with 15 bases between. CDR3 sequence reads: CASSSGRVEGTDTQYF. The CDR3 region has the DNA TGTGCCAGCAGCTCTGGCCGGGTAGAGGGCACAGATACGCAGTATTTT.

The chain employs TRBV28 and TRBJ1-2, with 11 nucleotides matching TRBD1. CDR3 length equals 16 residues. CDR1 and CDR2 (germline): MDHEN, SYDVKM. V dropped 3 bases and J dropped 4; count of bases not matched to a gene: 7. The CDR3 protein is CASSFQRTGGGYGYTF. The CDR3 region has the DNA TGTGCCAGCAGTTTCCAGCGGACAGGGGGCGGCTATGGCTACACCTTC.

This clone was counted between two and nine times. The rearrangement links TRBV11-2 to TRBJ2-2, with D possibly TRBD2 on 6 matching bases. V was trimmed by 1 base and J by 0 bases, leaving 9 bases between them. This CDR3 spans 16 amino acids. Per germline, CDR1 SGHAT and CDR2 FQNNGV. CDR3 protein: CASSLALAPNTGELFF. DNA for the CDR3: TGTGCCAGCAGCTTAGCACTAGCCCCGAACACCGGGGAGCTGTTTTTT.

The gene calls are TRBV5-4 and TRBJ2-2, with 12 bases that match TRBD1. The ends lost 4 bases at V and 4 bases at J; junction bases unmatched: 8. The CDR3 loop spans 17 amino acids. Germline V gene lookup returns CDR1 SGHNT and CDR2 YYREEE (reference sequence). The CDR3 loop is CASSRSPGQGATGELFF. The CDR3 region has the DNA TGTGCCAGCAGCCGCTCTCCGGGACAGGGGGCCACCGGGGAGCTGTTTTTT. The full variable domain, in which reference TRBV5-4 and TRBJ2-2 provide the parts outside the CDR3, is ETGVTQSPTHLIKTRGQQVTLRCSSQSGHNTVSWYQQALGQGPQFIFQYYREEENGRGNFPPRFSGLQFPNYSSELNVNALELDDSALYLCASSRSPGQGATGELFFGEGSRLTVL.

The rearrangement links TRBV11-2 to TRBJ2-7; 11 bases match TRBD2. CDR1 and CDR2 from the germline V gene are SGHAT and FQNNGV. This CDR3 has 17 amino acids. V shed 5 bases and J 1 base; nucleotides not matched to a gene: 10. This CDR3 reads CASSRGTSGIPSYEQYF. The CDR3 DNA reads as TGTGCCAGCAGCCGAGGGACTAGCGGAATACCTTCCTACGAGCAGTACTTC.

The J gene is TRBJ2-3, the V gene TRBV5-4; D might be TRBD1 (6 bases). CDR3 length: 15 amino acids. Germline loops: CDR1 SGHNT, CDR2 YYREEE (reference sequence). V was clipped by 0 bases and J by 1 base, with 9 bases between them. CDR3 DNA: TGTGCCAGCAGCTTGGTTCGGACAGGCACAGATACGCAGTATTTT. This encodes CASSLVRTGTDTQYF.

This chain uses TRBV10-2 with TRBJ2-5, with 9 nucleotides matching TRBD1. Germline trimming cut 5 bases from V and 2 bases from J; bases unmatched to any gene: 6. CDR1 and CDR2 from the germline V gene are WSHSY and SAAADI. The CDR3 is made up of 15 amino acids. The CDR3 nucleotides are TGCGCCAGCAGTAGGGACAGGGTTGGTCAAGAGACCCAGTACTTC. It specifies CASSRDRVGQETQYF.

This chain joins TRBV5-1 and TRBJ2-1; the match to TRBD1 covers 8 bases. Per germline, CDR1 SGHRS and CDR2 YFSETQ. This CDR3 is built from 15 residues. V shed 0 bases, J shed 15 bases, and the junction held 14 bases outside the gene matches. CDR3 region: CASSLEMDRVTVMFF. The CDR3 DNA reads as TGCGCCAGCAGCTTGGAAATGGACAGGGTGACCGTGATGTTCTTC.

This CDR3 reads CASSLDTGKGEQFF. The CDR3 nucleotides read TGCGCCAGCAGCTTGGATACAGGGAAGGGTGAGCAGTTCTTC. The genes are TRBV5-1 and TRBJ2-1; perhaps TRBD1 as D (6 bases). V was trimmed by 0 bases and J by 9 bases, leaving 13 bases between them. The CDR3 length is 14 residues. Germline V gives CDR1 SGHRS, CDR2 YFSETQ. The variable domain in full, with the rest retrieved from reference TRBV5-1 and TRBJ2-1, is KAGVTQTPRYLIKTRGQQVTLSCSPISGHRSVSWYQQTPGQGLQFLFEYFSETQRNKGNFPGRFSGRQFSNSRSEMNVSTLELGDSALYLCASSLDTGKGEQFFGPGTRLTVL.

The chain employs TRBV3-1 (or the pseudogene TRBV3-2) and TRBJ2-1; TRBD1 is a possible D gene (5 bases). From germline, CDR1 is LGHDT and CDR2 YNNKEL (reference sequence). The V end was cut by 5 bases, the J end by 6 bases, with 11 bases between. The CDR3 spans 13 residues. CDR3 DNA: TGTGCCAGCAGCAGGGGTTTCGCCAATGAGCAGTTCTTC. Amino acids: CASSRGFANEQFF.

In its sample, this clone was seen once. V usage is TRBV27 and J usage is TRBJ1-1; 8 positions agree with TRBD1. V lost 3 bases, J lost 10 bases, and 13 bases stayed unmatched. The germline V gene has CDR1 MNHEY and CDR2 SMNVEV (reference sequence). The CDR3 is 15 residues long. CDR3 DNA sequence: TGTGCCAGCAGTTTTACCTATAACAGGGGGGGTGCAGCTTTCTTT. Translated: CASSFTYNRGGAAFF.

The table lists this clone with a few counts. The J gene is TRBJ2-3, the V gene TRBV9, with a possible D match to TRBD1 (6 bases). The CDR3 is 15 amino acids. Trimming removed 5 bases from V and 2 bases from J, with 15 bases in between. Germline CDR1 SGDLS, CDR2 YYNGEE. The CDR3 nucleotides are TGTGCCAGCAGTTTCCAGGGGTTAATCACAGATACGCAGTATTTT. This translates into CASSFQGLITDTQYF.

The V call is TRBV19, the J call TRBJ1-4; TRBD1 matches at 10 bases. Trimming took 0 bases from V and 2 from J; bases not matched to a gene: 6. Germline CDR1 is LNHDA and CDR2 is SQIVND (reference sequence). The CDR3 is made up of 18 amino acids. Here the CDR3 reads CASSIDVTGGFTNEKLFF. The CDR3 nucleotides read TGTGCCAGTAGTATAGATGTGACAGGGGGCTTTACTAATGAAAAACTGTTTTTT.

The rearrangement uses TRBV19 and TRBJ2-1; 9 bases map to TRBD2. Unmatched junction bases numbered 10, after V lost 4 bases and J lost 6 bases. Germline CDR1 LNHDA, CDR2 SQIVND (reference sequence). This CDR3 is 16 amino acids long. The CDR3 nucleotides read TGTGCCAGTAGTACCCTAGTTGCGGGGGGGCCCAATGAGCAGTTCTTC. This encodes CASSTLVAGGPNEQFF.

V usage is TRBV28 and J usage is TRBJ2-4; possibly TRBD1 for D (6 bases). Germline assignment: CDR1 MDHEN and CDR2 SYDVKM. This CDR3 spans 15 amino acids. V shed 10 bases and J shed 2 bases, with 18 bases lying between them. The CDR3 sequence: CAIATGIASKNIQYF. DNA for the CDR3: TGTGCCATCGCGACAGGAATCGCTTCCAAAAACATTCAGTACTTC.

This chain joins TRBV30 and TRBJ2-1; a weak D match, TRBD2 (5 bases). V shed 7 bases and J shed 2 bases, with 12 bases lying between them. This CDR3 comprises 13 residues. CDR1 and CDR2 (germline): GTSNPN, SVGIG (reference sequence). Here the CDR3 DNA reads TGTGCCTCCACGAACGGGACCTACAATGAGCAGTTCTTC. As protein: CASTNGTYNEQFF.

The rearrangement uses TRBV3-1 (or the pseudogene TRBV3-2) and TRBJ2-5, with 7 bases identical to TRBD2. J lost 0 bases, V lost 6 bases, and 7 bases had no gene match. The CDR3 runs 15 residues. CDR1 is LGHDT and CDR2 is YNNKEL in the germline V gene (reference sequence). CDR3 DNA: TGTGCCAGCAGTCGGGGCGGGGGAAACCAAGAGACCCAGTACTTC. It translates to CASSRGGGNQETQYF.

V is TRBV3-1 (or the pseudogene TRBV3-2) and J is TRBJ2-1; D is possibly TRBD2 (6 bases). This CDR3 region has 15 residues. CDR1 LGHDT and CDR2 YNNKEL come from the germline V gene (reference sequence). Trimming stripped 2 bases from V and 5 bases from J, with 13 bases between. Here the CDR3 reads CASSQSWVADNEQFF. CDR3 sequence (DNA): TGTGCCAGCAGCCAATCTTGGGTAGCGGACAATGAGCAGTTCTTC.

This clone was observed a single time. The CDR3: CASSQDGYPGTEAFF. DNA for the CDR3: TGCGCCAGCAGCCAAGATGGTTACCCGGGCACTGAAGCTTTCTTT. The chain has TRBV4-1 and TRBJ1-1; no reliable D call. CDR3 length equals 15 residues. With 0 bases removed from V and 4 bases from J, the gap between germline ends came to 12 bases. From germline, CDR1 is MGHRA and CDR2 YSYEKL.

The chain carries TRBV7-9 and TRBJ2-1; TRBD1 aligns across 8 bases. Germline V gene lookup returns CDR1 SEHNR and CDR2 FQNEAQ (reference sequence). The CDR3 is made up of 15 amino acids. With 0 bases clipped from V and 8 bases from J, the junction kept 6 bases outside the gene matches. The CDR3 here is CASSLARQGAHEQFF. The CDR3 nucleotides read TGTGCCAGCAGCTTAGCTAGGCAGGGGGCTCATGAGCAGTTCTTC.

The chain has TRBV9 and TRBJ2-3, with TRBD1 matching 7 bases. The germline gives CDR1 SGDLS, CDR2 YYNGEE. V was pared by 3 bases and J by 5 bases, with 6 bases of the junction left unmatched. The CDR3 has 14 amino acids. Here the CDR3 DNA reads TGTGCCAGCAGCGCGGACAGGTTAGGAGATACGCAGTATTTT. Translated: CASSADRLGDTQYF.

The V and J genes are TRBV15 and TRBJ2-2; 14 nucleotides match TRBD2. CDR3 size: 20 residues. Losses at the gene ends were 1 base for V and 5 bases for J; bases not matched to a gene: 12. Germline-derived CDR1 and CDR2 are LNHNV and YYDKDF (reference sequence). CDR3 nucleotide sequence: TGTGCCACCAGCAGAGGTCTAGGGACTAGCGGGGGCTTTGGGACCGGGGAGCTGTTTTTT. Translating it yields CATSRGLGTSGGFGTGELFF.

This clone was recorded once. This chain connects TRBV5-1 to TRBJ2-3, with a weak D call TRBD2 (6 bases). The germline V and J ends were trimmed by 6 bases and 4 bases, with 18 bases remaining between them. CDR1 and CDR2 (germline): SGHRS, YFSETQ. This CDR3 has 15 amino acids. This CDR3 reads CASTKAIGSPDTQYF. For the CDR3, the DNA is TGCGCCAGCACCAAGGCTATCGGGAGTCCAGATACGCAGTATTTT. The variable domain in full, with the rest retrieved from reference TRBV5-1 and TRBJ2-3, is KAGVTQTPRYLIKTRGQQVTLSCSPISGHRSVSWYQQTPGQGLQFLFEYFSETQRNKGNFPGRFSGRQFSNSRSEMNVSTLELGDSALYLCASTKAIGSPDTQYFGPGTRLTVL.

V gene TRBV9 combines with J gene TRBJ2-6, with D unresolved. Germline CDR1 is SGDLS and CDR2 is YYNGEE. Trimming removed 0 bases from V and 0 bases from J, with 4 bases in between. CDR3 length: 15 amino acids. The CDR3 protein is CASSVGHSGANVLTF. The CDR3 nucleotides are TGTGCCAGCAGCGTAGGGCACTCTGGGGCCAACGTCCTGACTTTC.

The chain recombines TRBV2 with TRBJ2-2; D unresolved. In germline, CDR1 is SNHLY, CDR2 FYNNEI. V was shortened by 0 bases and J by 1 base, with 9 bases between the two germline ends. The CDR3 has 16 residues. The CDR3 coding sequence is TGTGCCAGCAGTGAAGCCTCGCTAGAGAACACCGGGGAGCTGTTTTTT. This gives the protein CASSEASLENTGELFF.

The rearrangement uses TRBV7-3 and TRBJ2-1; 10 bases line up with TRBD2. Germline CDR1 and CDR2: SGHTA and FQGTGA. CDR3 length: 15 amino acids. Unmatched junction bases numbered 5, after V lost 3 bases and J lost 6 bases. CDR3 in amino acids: CASSFGSSGSNEQFF. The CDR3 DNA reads TGTGCCAGCAGCTTCGGGTCTAGCGGGAGCAATGAGCAGTTCTTC.

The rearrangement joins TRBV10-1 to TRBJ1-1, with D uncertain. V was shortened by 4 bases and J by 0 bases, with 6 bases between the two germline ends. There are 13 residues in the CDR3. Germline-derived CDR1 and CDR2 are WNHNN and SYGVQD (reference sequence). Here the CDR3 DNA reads TGCGCCAGCAGTGCCCTACTGAACACTGAAGCTTTCTTT. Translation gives CASSALLNTEAFF.